The 19 T cell receptor beta chains reported below all come from one sample, sequenced in a study of T cells in Graves' hyperthyroidism and ophthalmopathy. RNA transcripts were the template for amplifying TCR beta CDR3 regions. Carried out on the TCR CDR3, a first-round RT-PCR used the HTBI primer set. From the multiplex PCR reads, TCRdb called clonotypes with MiXCR, one entry per CDR3 protein. This table has under 550,000 distinct CDR3 sequences, 15% to 20% appearing once. The sample consisted of blood. The receptors stem from a man in his forties with Graves' ophthalmopathy.

This chain joins TRBV10-2 and TRBJ2-1, with 15 nucleotides matching TRBD2. There are 16 residues in the CDR3. The V and J ends lost 6 bases and 7 bases, in that order; junction bases with no gene match: 7. In germline, CDR1 is WSHSY, CDR2 SAAADI. The chain's CDR3 is CASSRGLAGGENEQFF. The CDR3 coding sequence is TGCGCCAGCAGCCGCGGACTAGCGGGAGGGGAAAATGAGCAGTTCTTC.

The sample holds a few counts of this clonotype. J is TRBJ2-1 and V is TRBV5-1, with D maybe TRBD1 (6 bases). The germline V and J ends were trimmed by 2 bases and 6 bases, with 18 bases remaining between them. This CDR3 is built from 16 residues. CDR1 is SGHRS and CDR2 is YFSETQ in the germline V gene. The CDR3: CASSFEAGQGINEQFF. The CDR3 DNA is TGCGCCAGCAGCTTTGAGGCCGGGCAGGGGATCAATGAGCAGTTCTTC.

This clonotype has only a few counts. The chain couples TRBV28 to TRBJ1-2, with D unresolved. The CDR3 contains 12 residues. Trimming pared 6 bases from V and 8 bases from J, leaving 13 bases between. In germline, CDR1 is MDHEN, CDR2 SYDVKM. The CDR3 reads CASRIGPGGYTF. The CDR3 coding sequence is TGTGCCAGCAGAATCGGGCCTGGAGGCTACACCTTC.

The chain links TRBV6-1 to TRBJ1-5, with a weak D call TRBD1 (5 bases). This CDR3 has 15 amino acids. The V gene lost 7 bases and the J gene lost 3 bases, with 16 bases spanning the gap. Germline CDR1 MNHNS, CDR2 SASEGT. CDR3 bases: TGTGCCAGCAAGGACACCCACGGTTACAATCAGCCCCAGCATTTT. This encodes CASKDTHGYNQPQHF.

The chain couples TRBV6-4 to TRBJ1-1; 7 positions agree with TRBD1. Trimming cost V 10 bases and J 7 bases; bases outside gene matches: 12. The germline V gene encodes CDR1 MRHNA and CDR2 SNTAGT. This CDR3 comprises 13 residues. CDR3 DNA: TGTGCCACCCCGACAGGGCGGATCGTTGAAGCTTTCTTT. Translated, it gives CATPTGRIVEAFF.

J is TRBJ1-5 and V is TRBV6-2 or TRBV6-3; 7 positions agree with TRBD1. The germline gives CDR1 MNHEY, CDR2 SVGEGT. The V gene end was trimmed by 5 bases and the J gene end by 6 bases; junction bases not matched to a gene: 4. This CDR3 is 13 amino acids long. As DNA, the CDR3 is TGTGCCAGCAGTACAGGGGTGGCTCAGCCCCAGCATTTT. It encodes CASSTGVAQPQHF.

The chain joins TRBV29-1 to TRBJ2-3, with D tentatively TRBD1 or TRBD2 (5 bases each). Germline V gene sequence: CDR1 SQVTM, CDR2 ANQGSEA. Trimming took off 4 bases at V and 2 bases at J, with 22 bases between the two ends. The CDR3 length is 17 residues. The CDR3 here is CSVGLFTRDRLTDTQYF. In DNA, the CDR3 is TGCAGCGTTGGGCTCTTTACGAGGGACCGGCTCACAGATACGCAGTATTTT.

As to this clonotype: Compared with germline, one end of the junction differs, possibly owing to a read error. This chain connects TRBV11-1 to TRBJ2-7; D is perhaps TRBD1 (5 bases). Germline CDR1 is SGHAT and CDR2 is FQDESV (reference sequence). CDR3 size: 15 residues. CDR3 in DNA: TGTGCCGGCAGCTTACATGAAGGGGTTACCTACGAGCAGTACTTC. Residues: CAGSLHEGVTYEQYF.

The CDR3 DNA follows: TGCGCCAGCAGCCAAAGGGGATGGGGTGGGAGCGGGGCAGATACGCAGTATTTT. Protein product: CASSQRGWGGSGADTQYF. The chain links TRBV4-1 to TRBJ2-3, with 7 bases aligning to TRBD2. This CDR3 region has 18 residues. The V gene end was trimmed by 2 bases and the J gene end by 4 bases; junction bases not matched to a gene: 15. Germline V gene data show CDR1 as MGHRA and CDR2 as YSYEKL.

This chain links TRBV7-2 with TRBJ2-2; 11 bases line up with TRBD2. This CDR3 is 15 amino acids long. Losses at the gene ends were 5 bases for V and 7 bases for J; bases not matched to a gene: 6. Germline values: CDR1 SGHTA, CDR2 FQGNSA. CDR3 coding DNA: TGTGCCAGCAGCCCCCTCGGACTAGCGGGCGGGGAGCTGTTTTTT. Its translation: CASSPLGLAGGELFF.

This clonotype occurred many times. V usage is TRBV7-2 and J usage is TRBJ2-3; D possibly matches TRBD1 or TRBD2 (5 bases each). Germline V gene lookup returns CDR1 SGHTA and CDR2 FQGNSA. The CDR3 has 17 amino acids. V dropped 5 bases and J dropped 3 bases, with 21 bases sitting between them. This chain's CDR3 is CASSQSLGVWRTDTQYF. CDR3 sequence (DNA): TGTGCCAGCAGCCAGTCGCTGGGGGTCTGGAGGACAGATACGCAGTATTTT.

J is TRBJ1-2 and V is TRBV15, with D perhaps TRBD1 (6 bases). Germline V gene sequence: CDR1 LNHNV, CDR2 YYDKDF (reference sequence). Trimming cost V 1 base and J 8 bases, with 17 bases left between them. The CDR3 totals 15 residues. This CDR3 is CATSRGGGGEEGYTF. The CDR3 bases are TGTGCCACCAGCAGAGGAGGAGGGGGTGAGGAGGGCTACACCTTC. Variable domain in full (rest from reference TRBV15 and TRBJ1-2): DAMVIQNPRYQVTQFGKPVTLSCSQTLNHNVMYWYQQKSSQAPKLLFHYYDKDFNNEADTPDNFQSRRPNTSFCFLDIRSPGLGDTAMYLCATSRGGGGEEGYTFGSGTRLTVV.

Only a few counts were recorded for this clonotype. The gene calls are TRBV7-9 and TRBJ2-1; 8 nucleotides line up with TRBD2. The ends lost 8 bases at V and 8 bases at J; junction bases unmatched: 17. The CDR3 totals 16 residues. Per the germline V gene, CDR1 is SEHNR and CDR2 is FQNEAQ (reference sequence). CDR3 bases: TGTGCCAGCCGCAGACGGAGGACTAGCCTGCTCGATGAGCAGTTCTTC. Amino acids: CASRRRRTSLLDEQFF.

Many counts were recorded for this clonotype. The chain employs TRBV5-1 and TRBJ1-2; D call uncertain. The CDR3 contains 13 residues. Germline lookup yields CDR1 SGHRS and CDR2 YFSETQ. V lost 1 base, J lost 4 bases, and 8 bases lay in between. The CDR3, as DNA: TGCGCCAGCAGCTTGACCGACACCTATGGCTACACCTTC. Its protein is CASSLTDTYGYTF.

A few counts support this clonotype. The chain's CDR3 is CAWDQTGASYF. As DNA, the CDR3 is TGTGCCTGGGACCAGACAGGGGCTTCGTATTTT. The chain is built from TRBV30 and TRBJ2-3; TRBD1 agrees at 8 bases. CDR3 length: 11 residues. CDR1 and CDR2 (germline): GTSNPN, SVGIG (reference sequence). Germline trimming cut 5 bases from V and 14 bases from J; bases unmatched to any gene: 9.

This clonotype was picked up a small number of times. The chain has TRBV11-2 and TRBJ1-4; possibly TRBD1 for D (5 bases). V was shortened by 0 bases and J by 8 bases, with 19 bases between the two germline ends. This CDR3 is 17 amino acids long. Germline V gives CDR1 SGHAT, CDR2 FQNNGV. This CDR3 reads CASSLDPPGVGGEKLFF. The CDR3 nucleotides read TGTGCCAGCAGCTTAGACCCTCCCGGGGTGGGGGGGGAAAAACTGTTTTTT.

This clonotype was seen many times. CDR3 amino acids: CASRGGTSGTDTQYF. CDR3 sequence (DNA): TGTGCCAGCAGGGGCGGGACTAGCGGGACAGATACGCAGTATTTT. V gene TRBV28 combines with J gene TRBJ2-3; 12 nucleotides match TRBD2. J lost 3 bases, V lost 6 bases, and 4 bases had no gene match. The CDR3 extends over 15 amino acids. Germline CDR1 reads MDHEN; CDR2 reads SYDVKM.

There are many counts of this clonotype. The V call is TRBV20-1, the J call TRBJ1-1; no reliable D call. Germline V lookup: CDR1 DFQATT, CDR2 SNEGSKA (reference sequence). The CDR3 is 12 amino acids. The germline V and J ends were trimmed by 5 bases and 3 bases, with 10 bases remaining between them. CDR3 amino acids: CSARAGYTEAFF. In DNA, the CDR3 is TGCAGTGCTCGAGCCGGTTACACTGAAGCTTTCTTT.

This clonotype has at least ten counts. This rearrangement joins TRBV11-2 to TRBJ2-7, with D possibly TRBD2 on 5 matching bases. Germline-derived CDR1 and CDR2 are SGHAT and FQNNGV. The V end lost 2 bases, the J end lost 3 bases, and 14 bases lay between the germline ends. The CDR3 length is 15 residues. The CDR3 loop reads CASSLLAPPDYEQYF. The CDR3 region has the DNA TGTGCCAGCAGCTTATTAGCGCCCCCGGACTACGAGCAGTACTTC.